The present entry profiles one T cell receptor beta chain with its context. The sample comes from a study of cytomegalovirus exposure and HLA in healthy donors. Looking at the study overall: A prior analysis found roughly 110 million unique TCR beta sequences from around 200 million T cells.

Primers for the PCR totalled 60 Vbeta and 13 Jbeta. Measured with immunoSEQ multiplex PCR; TCRdb has only the in-frame clones, and not every one. The table shows tens of thousands of clones, with 70% to 80% occurring only once. CDR3 length: 12 residues. The V gene's germline CDR1 is SQVTM and CDR2 ANQGSEA. Trimming removed 3 bases from V and 8 bases from J, with 11 bases in between. The receptor was isolated from a man aged 45 to 65 in good health and CMV-seropositive. Sequencing was carried out using PBMCs. This chain connects TRBV29-1 to TRBJ2-1, with D unclear. Here the CDR3 DNA reads TGCAGCGTTGAGGGCCTCTCGGATGAGCAGTTCTTC. Residues: CSVEGLSDEQFF.